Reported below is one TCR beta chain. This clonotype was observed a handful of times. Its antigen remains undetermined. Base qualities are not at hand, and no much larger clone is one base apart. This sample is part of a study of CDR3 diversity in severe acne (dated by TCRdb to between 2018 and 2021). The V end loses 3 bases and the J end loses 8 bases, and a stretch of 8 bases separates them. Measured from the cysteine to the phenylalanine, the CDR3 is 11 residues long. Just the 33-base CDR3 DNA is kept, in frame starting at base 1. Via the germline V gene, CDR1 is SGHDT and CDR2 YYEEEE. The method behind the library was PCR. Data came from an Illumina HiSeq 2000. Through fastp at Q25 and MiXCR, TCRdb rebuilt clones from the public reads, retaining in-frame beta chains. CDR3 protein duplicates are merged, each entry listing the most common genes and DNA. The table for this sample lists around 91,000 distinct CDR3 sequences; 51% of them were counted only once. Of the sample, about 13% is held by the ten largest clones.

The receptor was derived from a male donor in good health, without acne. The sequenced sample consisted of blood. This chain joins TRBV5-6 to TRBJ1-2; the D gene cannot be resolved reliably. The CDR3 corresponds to CASSYGTGYTF. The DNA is TGTGCCAGCAGCTACGGCACAGGCTACACCTTC.